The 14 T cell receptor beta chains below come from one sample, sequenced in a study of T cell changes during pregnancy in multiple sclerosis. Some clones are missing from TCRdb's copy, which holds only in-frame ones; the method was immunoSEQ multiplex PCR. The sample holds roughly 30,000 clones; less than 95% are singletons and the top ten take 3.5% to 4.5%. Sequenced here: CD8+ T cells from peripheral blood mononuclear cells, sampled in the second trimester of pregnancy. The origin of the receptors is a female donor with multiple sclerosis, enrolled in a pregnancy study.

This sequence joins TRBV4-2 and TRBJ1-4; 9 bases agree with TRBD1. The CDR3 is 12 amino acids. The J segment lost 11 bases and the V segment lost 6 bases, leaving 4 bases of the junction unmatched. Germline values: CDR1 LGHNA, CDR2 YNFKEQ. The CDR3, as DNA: TGTGCCAGCAGAGACAGGGGGGAGAAACTGTTTTTT. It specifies CASRDRGEKLFF.

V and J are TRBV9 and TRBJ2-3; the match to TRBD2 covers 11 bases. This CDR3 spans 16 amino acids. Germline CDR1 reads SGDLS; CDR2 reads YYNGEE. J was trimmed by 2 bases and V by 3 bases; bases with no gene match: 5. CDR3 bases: TGTGCCAGCAGCGAATTGGGACTAGCGGTCACAGATACGCAGTATTTT. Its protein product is CASSELGLAVTDTQYF.

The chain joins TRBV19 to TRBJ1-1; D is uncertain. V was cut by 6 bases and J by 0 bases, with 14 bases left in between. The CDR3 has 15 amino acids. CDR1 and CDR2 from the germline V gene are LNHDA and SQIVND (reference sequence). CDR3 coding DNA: TGTGCCAGTAGCACTATACCCGATATGAACACTGAAGCTTTCTTT. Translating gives CASSTIPDMNTEAFF.

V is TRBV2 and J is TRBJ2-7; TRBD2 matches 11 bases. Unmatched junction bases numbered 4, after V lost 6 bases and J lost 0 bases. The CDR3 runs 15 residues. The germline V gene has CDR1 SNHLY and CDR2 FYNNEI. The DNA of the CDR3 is TGTGCCAGCAGCCAACTAGCGGGGGTCTCCTACGAGCAGTACTTC. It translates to CASSQLAGVSYEQYF.

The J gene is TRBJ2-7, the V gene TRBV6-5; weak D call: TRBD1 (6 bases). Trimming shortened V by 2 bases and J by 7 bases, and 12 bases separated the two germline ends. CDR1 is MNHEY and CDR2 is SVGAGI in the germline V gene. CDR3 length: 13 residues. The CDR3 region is CASSYGQRREQYF. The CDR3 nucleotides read TGTGCCAGCAGTTACGGACAGCGTCGTGAGCAGTACTTC.

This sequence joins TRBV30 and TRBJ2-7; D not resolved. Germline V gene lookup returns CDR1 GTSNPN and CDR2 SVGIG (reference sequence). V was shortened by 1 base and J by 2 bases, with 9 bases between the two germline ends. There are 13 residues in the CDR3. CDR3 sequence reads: CAWSGGRPYEQYF. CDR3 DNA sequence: TGTGCCTGGAGTGGAGGCCGTCCCTACGAGCAGTACTTC.

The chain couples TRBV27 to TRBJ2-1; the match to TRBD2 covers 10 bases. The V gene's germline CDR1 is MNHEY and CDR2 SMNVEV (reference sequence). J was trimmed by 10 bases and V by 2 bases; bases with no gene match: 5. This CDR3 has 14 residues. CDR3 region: CASSLIASGSEQFF. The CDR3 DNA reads TGTGCCAGCAGTTTAATAGCTAGCGGGAGCGAGCAGTTCTTC.

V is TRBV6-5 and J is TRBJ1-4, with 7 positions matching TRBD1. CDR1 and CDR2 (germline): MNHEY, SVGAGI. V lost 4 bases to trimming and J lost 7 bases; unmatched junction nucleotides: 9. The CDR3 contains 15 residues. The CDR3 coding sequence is TGTGCCAGCAGTTCGGAGGGGGCAGTAGGTGAAAAACTGTTTTTT. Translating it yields CASSSEGAVGEKLFF.

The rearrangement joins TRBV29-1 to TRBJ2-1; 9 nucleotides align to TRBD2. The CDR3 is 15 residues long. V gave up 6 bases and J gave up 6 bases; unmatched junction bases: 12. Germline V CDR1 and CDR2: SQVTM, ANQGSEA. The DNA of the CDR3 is TGCAGCGTGGCCTTTAGCGGGAGTTCAATCAATGAGCAGTTCTTC. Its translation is CSVAFSGSSINEQFF.

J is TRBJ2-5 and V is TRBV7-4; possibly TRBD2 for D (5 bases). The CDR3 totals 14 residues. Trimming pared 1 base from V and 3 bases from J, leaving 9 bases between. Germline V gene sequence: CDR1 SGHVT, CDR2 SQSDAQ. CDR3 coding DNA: TGTGCCAGCAGCTTAGGAGTCGGGAAAGAGACCCAGTACTTC. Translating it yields CASSLGVGKETQYF. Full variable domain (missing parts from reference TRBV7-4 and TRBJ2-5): GAGVSQSPRYKVAKRGRDVALRCDSISGHVTLYWYRQTLGQGSEVLTYSQSDAQRDKSGRPSGRFSAERPERSVSTLKIQRTEQGDSAVYLCASSLGVGKETQYFGPGTRLLVL.

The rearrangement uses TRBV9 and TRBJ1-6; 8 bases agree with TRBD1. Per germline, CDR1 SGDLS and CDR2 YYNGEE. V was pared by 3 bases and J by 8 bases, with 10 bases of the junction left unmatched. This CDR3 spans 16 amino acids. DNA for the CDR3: TGTGCCAGCAGCGGATCGAAGGGACAGGTAGATTCACCCCTCCACTTT. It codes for CASSGSKGQVDSPLHF.

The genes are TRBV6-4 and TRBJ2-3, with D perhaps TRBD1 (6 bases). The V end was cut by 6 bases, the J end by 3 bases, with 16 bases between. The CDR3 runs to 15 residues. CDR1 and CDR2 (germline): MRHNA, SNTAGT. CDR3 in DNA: TGTGCCAGCAGCGCAGACCCGAGGGGGACAGATACGCAGTATTTT. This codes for CASSADPRGTDTQYF.

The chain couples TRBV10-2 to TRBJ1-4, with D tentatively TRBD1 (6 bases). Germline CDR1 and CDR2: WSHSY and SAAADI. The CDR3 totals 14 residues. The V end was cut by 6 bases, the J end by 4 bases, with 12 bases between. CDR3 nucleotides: TGCGCCAGCAGCTTACAGGGTAGTAATGAAAAACTGTTTTTT. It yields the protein CASSLQGSNEKLFF.

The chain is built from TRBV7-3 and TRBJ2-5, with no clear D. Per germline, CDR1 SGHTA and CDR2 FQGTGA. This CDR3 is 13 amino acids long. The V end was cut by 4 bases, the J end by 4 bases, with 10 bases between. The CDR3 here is CASSSMSGETQYF. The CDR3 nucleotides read TGTGCCAGCAGCTCAATGTCGGGAGAGACCCAGTACTTC.